One sample yielded the 21 T cell receptor beta chains listed below, sequenced in a study of cytomegalovirus exposure and HLA in healthy donors. PCR primers comprised 60 Vbeta and 13 Jbeta primers. TCRdb keeps only in-frame clones here, not all; method: immunoSEQ multiplex PCR. The table lists about 130,000 clones, about 8.5% of them singletons. Source material: PBMCs. The receptors derive from a middle-aged man in good health and CMV-seronegative.

The chain has TRBV4-3 and TRBJ1-1; D gene unclear. Trimming cost V 4 bases and J 0 bases, with 6 bases left between them. This CDR3 spans 13 amino acids. Germline CDR1 and CDR2: LGHNA and YSLEER. The CDR3 protein is CASSPSLNTEAFF. CDR3 sequence (DNA): TGCGCCAGCAGCCCCAGTTTGAACACTGAAGCTTTCTTT.

This clone has a handful of counts. V is TRBV5-1 and J is TRBJ1-6, with D tentatively TRBD1 (6 bases). CDR3 length equals 14 residues. V shed 0 bases and J shed 8 bases, with 9 bases lying between them. CDR1 is SGHRS and CDR2 is YFSETQ in the germline V gene. The CDR3 DNA reads TGCGCCAGCAGCTTGGAACAGGGAGATTCACCCCTCCACTTT. Its protein product is CASSLEQGDSPLHF.

This clone was seen only a few times. V is TRBV25-1 and J is TRBJ2-1; 8 bases match TRBD2. Germline lookup yields CDR1 MGHDK and CDR2 SYGVNS. This CDR3 has 14 residues. Trimming cost V 3 bases and J 7 bases; bases outside gene matches: 5. The CDR3 region has the DNA TGTGCCAGCAGTGAGAGGGTAGCGGGGAATGAGCAGTTCTTC. Protein product: CASSERVAGNEQFF.

The gene calls are TRBV2 and TRBJ2-1, with a weak D call TRBD1 (7 bases). Trimming took 3 bases from V and 7 from J, leaving 16 bases between them. Germline CDR1 reads SNHLY; CDR2 reads FYNNEI. The CDR3 is 15 amino acids. The CDR3 DNA follows: TGTGCCAGCAGTGATGGCAGGGGGGTTTTAAATGAGCAGTTCTTC. Its protein product is CASSDGRGVLNEQFF.

The chain links TRBV30 to TRBJ1-6; D gene uncertain. CDR3 length: 16 amino acids. CDR1 and CDR2 from the germline V gene are GTSNPN and SVGIG (reference sequence). V lost 1 base, J lost 2 bases, and 12 bases lay in between. This CDR3 is CAWSGQLAAYNSPLHF. The CDR3 coding sequence is TGTGCCTGGAGTGGGCAACTAGCGGCCTATAATTCACCCCTCCACTTT. Based on the CDR3 plus reference TRBV30 and TRBJ1-6, the full variable domain is SQTIHQWPATLVQPVGSPLSLECTVEGTSNPNLYWYRQAAGRGLQLLFYSVGIGQISSEVPQNLSASRPQDRQFILSSKKLLLSDSGFYLCAWSGQLAAYNSPLHFGNGTRLTVT.

This clone was counted only a few times. The chain joins TRBV9 to TRBJ2-7; TRBD2 is a possible D gene (5 bases). The germline gives CDR1 SGDLS, CDR2 YYNGEE. Between the trimmed V and J ends, which lost 0 bases and 5 bases, there was a span of 9 bases. This CDR3 has 13 amino acids. Written as DNA, the CDR3 is TGTGCCAGCAGCGTAGCGGCGGGCGACGAGCAGTACTTC. It codes for CASSVAAGDEQYF.

V and J are TRBV6-5 and TRBJ1-5; perhaps TRBD1 as D (5 bases). The V end lost 6 bases, the J end lost 4 bases, and 13 bases lay between the germline ends. This CDR3 comprises 14 residues. The germline gives CDR1 MNHEY, CDR2 SVGAGI. For the CDR3, the DNA is TGTGCCAGCAGCCCACTCAGGGCGAATCAGCCCCAGCATTTT. Its protein is CASSPLRANQPQHF.

CDR3 sequence reads: CAGSREGRVEKLFF. For the CDR3, the DNA is TGTGCCGGGAGCCGGGAGGGGCGCGTTGAAAAACTGTTTTTT. The V gene is TRBV7-9, the J gene TRBJ1-4; weak D call: TRBD1 (5 bases). Trimming shortened V by 11 bases and J by 7 bases, and 20 bases separated the two germline ends. The CDR3 spans 14 residues. Germline CDR1 reads SEHNR; CDR2 reads FQNEAQ (reference sequence).

This clone was counted a few times. The chain employs TRBV19 and TRBJ1-5, with 8 bases identical to TRBD1. The germline V gene encodes CDR1 LNHDA and CDR2 SQIVND (reference sequence). The CDR3 is 18 residues long. Trimming removed 8 bases from V and 0 bases from J; junction bases left unmatched: 15. The CDR3 loop is CASGTGAPQIYSNQPQHF. The CDR3 DNA reads as TGTGCCAGTGGGACAGGAGCGCCTCAAATTTATAGCAATCAGCCCCAGCATTTT.

The chain is built from TRBV6-5 and TRBJ1-5; the D gene is possibly TRBD1 (5 bases). V dropped 6 bases and J dropped 6 bases, with 18 bases sitting between them. The CDR3 spans 15 residues. CDR1 MNHEY and CDR2 SVGAGI come from the germline V gene. The CDR3 bases are TGTGCCAGCAGACTTTTTCAGGGAAACCGTCAGCCCCAGCATTTT. Translation: CASRLFQGNRQPQHF.

There are a few counts of this clone. The V call is TRBV6-6, the J call TRBJ1-4; possible D gene TRBD1, 5 bases. Trimming removed 7 bases at V and 3 bases at J, with 18 bases between. The CDR3 is 16 amino acids. From germline, CDR1 is MNHNY and CDR2 SVGAGI (reference sequence). The CDR3 region is CASILSPGRPNEKLFF. The CDR3 DNA sequence: TGTGCCAGCATCCTGAGCCCAGGGAGGCCTAATGAAAAACTGTTTTTT.

This clone has only a few counts. V is TRBV9 and J is TRBJ1-1; TRBD1 matches at 7 bases. Looked up from germline, CDR1 is SGDLS and CDR2 is YYNGEE. The CDR3 is 15 residues long. V lost 4 bases, J lost 0 bases, and 6 bases stayed unmatched. Here the CDR3 reads CASSPSTGMNTEAFF. The CDR3, as DNA: TGTGCCAGCAGCCCGTCGACAGGGATGAACACTGAAGCTTTCTTT.

This clone was counted only a few times. As DNA, the CDR3 is TGTGCCAGCAGTCCCCCGACAGGGGGAGGGACTGAAGCTTTCTTT. Translating gives CASSPPTGGGTEAFF. J is TRBJ1-1 and V is TRBV28; 9 bases line up with TRBD1. V trimming: 5 bases; J trimming: 5 bases; junction bases outside the gene matches: 9. This CDR3 is built from 15 residues. Germline V gene lookup returns CDR1 MDHEN and CDR2 SYDVKM.

The J gene is TRBJ2-1, the V gene TRBV6-1; D is undetermined. The CDR3 is 14 residues long. Germline CDR1 reads MNHNS; CDR2 reads SASEGT. V was pared by 4 bases and J by 9 bases, with 16 bases between. The CDR3 sequence is CASSVSKSVAEQFF. The CDR3 DNA reads as TGTGCCAGCAGTGTGTCAAAGTCAGTGGCTGAGCAGTTCTTC.

This clone has only a few counts. V gene TRBV6-5 combines with J gene TRBJ2-3; TRBD2 matches 9 bases. The CDR3 is made up of 16 amino acids. CDR1 is MNHEY and CDR2 is SVGAGI in the germline V gene. V shed 2 bases, J shed 2 bases, and the junction held 5 bases outside the gene matches. The CDR3 DNA sequence: TGTGCCAGCAGTTACGACGCGGGGGGGATCACAGATACGCAGTATTTT. Its translation is CASSYDAGGITDTQYF.

The chain combines TRBV27 with TRBJ2-5; 7 nucleotides line up with TRBD2. J was trimmed by 2 bases and V by 1 base; bases with no gene match: 1. The CDR3 sequence is 14 residues long. Germline assignment: CDR1 MNHEY and CDR2 SMNVEV (reference sequence). This CDR3 is CASSLWGGQETQYF. CDR3 coding DNA: TGTGCCAGCAGTTTATGGGGGGGTCAAGAGACCCAGTACTTC.

V usage is TRBV7-9 and J usage is TRBJ1-1; D may be TRBD1 (6 bases). The CDR3 runs 14 residues. Trimming pared 5 bases from V and 1 base from J, leaving 11 bases between. Germline loops: CDR1 SEHNR, CDR2 FQNEAQ (reference sequence). The CDR3 loop is CASSRDTRNTEAFF. The CDR3 nucleotides read TGTGCCAGCAGCCGGGACACCCGGAACACTGAAGCTTTCTTT.

This clone has more than one count but fewer than ten. V usage is TRBV9 and J usage is TRBJ1-1, with TRBD1 matching over 7 bases. The CDR3 contains 13 residues. Trimming at V came to 3 bases and at J to 1 base, leaving 0 bases not matched to a gene. CDR1 and CDR2 from the germline V gene are SGDLS and YYNGEE. CDR3 bases: TGTGCCAGCAGCGACAGGGGGAACACTGAAGCTTTCTTT. Translation: CASSDRGNTEAFF.

The chain carries TRBV18 and TRBJ2-7; tentatively, D is TRBD1 (6 bases). CDR1 and CDR2 from the germline V gene are KGHSH and LQKENI. The CDR3 contains 14 residues. The V end lost 2 bases, the J end lost 1 base, and 9 bases lay between the germline ends. The DNA for the CDR3 is TGTGCCAGCTCACCAGCGACAGGATCCTACGAGCAGTACTTC. Translated: CASSPATGSYEQYF.

The table lists this clone with a few counts. V and J are TRBV6-6 and TRBJ2-2; 8 bases align to TRBD1. Per the germline V gene, CDR1 is MNHNY and CDR2 is SVGAGI (reference sequence). The CDR3 contains 15 residues. The junction had 6 bases not matched to a gene; V was cut back by 6 bases and J by 3 bases. The CDR3 bases are TGTGCCAGCAGGCCCCGACAGGGGTACACCGGGGAGCTGTTTTTT. This translates into CASRPRQGYTGELFF.

This clone was observed a handful of times. The rearrangement joins TRBV6-1 to TRBJ1-2, with 7 nucleotides matching TRBD1. V lost 5 bases, J lost 5 bases, and 5 bases stayed unmatched. CDR3 length equals 13 residues. Germline CDR1 is MNHNS and CDR2 is SASEGT. CDR3 sequence: CASSPDRDYGYTF. CDR3 in DNA: TGTGCCAGCAGTCCCGACAGGGATTATGGCTACACCTTC.